Below, one T cell receptor (beta chain) is given with its context. This clonotype was seen more than once but under ten times. There is no known antigen for this receptor. Per-base quality was not reported, and no clone a single base away is much larger than it. The data stem from a study of vaccination and CD4 T cells after COVID-19 (dated 2022 in TCRdb). Turning to the overall study: Every convalescent patient had a positive nasal swab PCR test for SARS-CoV-2, with mild disease in several patients and severe disease in one. Post-vaccine blood samples were obtained a median of approximately 74 days after the second vaccine dose, with a range of about 13 to 241 days. The convalescent cohort comprised six males and four females, including two Hispanic individuals, seven Caucasians, two Asians and one multiracial person. Each participant got two doses of either the Pfizer-BioNTech BNT162b2 vaccine (n=8) or the Moderna mRNA-1273 vaccine (n=2). Post-COVID blood samples from convalescent patients were collected a median of around 100 days after diagnosis, with a range of roughly 35 to 180 days. Culture stimuli were overlapping spike peptide pools from SARS-CoV-2 and from the common cold coronaviruses HCoV-NL63, HCoV-OC43 and HCoV-229E. Control cultures received a CEFX viral epitope pool as the positive control, an HIV-1 Nef peptide pool as the negative control, or no peptide. In 10 COVID-19 convalescent patients and several infection-naive healthy vaccine recipients, researchers compared the spike-specific CD4+ TCR repertoire from before mRNA vaccination with the repertoire from after. Study-wide findings and limitations: Only a relatively small number of convalescent patients were included in the study, and early timepoints following natural infection were not analyzed. In convalescent patients, a median 86.3% of post-vaccine SARS-CoV-2-reactive clones were detected only after vaccination, and vaccine-specific priming was suggested by this finding. The median number of SARS-CoV-2-reactive clonotypes rose from 20 to 25 after infection to some 40 after vaccination, but the change was not significant. In convalescent patients, nearly all vaccine-specific clones (304 of 307) were found to be mono-reactive for SARS-CoV-2 spike rather than cross-reactive with common cold coronaviruses.

Library generation was performed with PCR. At the Johns Hopkins FTIC core, DNA from the cultured CD4+ T cells underwent TCR sequencing with the Oncomine TCR Beta short-read assay. The QIAamp micro DNA kit was used to extract genomic DNA from the cultured CD4+ T cells. Oncomine TCR Beta libraries made from cultured CD4+ T cells were pooled using unique dual indexes and sequenced on an Illumina iSeq 100. In the paper's pipeline: Non-productive sequences were filtered out, and CDR3s that did not start with C, did not end with F or W, or were shorter than 7 amino acids were discarded. Antigen-specific clonotypes were identified with the MANAFEST web application by comparing peptide-stimulated wells with reference and other culture wells. To be called positive, a clone needed an FDR below 0.05, an odds ratio above 5, and a productive frequency above 0.1% in at least two of three replicate wells. Clonotypes that were significantly expanded in both SARS-CoV-2 spike wells and at least one common cold coronavirus spike condition were defined as cross-reactive. CDR3 homology was assessed with Levenshtein distances (stringdist) and unrooted phylogenetic trees (ape) in R version 3.6.1. The public reads were quality trimmed at Q25 with fastp and then assembled into clones with MiXCR by TCRdb, keeping productive beta chains. When rows share a CDR3 protein, they turn into one entry using the most common DNA and genes. Clone size and V and J calls follow TCRdb, not the original study. This sample lists approximately 5,000 distinct CDR3 sequences; roughly 78% were detected once. Jointly, the top ten make up 23% of the sample.

The treatment or condition label on this specimen signifies: approximately nine-day PBMC culture with coronavirus spike peptide pools or control peptides (ViraFEST assay). To expand antigen-specific T cells with peptide pools and then pick out the expanded clonotypes through TCR sequencing, the study relied on the ViraFEST assay. The convalescent patients' positive SARS-CoV-2 PCR tests were from March to December 2020, which was before the Alpha, Beta and Delta variants emerged in the United States. Each well held 2.1 million or so PBMCs cultured in IMDM containing around 5% human AB serum and approximately 9.8 IU/ml IL-2, with around 9.7 ug/ml peptide pools added. On days 3 and 7, half of the culture medium was replaced with fresh IL-2-containing medium. CD4+ T cells were isolated after approximately 10 days of culture through negative selection using the EasySep CD4+ T cell isolation kit. Ficoll-Paque Plus gradient centrifugation was used to isolate PBMCs from whole blood, and the isolated PBMCs were then either used fresh or cryopreserved at -140C. Each culture condition was generally run in triplicate wells.

The germline V gene (reference sequence) gives CDR1 as DFQATT and CDR2 as SNEGSKA. From the cysteine up to the phenylalanine, the CDR3 has a length of 13 residues. The only DNA kept is the CDR3, 39 bases in frame from the first base. Relative to germline, V is 7 bases shorter and J is 6 bases shorter, with 13 bases between their ends. The source is a human donor who had recovered from COVID-19. Input material: CD4+ T cells from blood, cultured in vitro. The chain was built from TRBV20-1 and TRBJ1-6; a tentative D match to TRBD1 spans 5 bases. The nucleotide sequence reads TGCAGTGTGGGGGGGGTCTTTAATTCACCCCTCCACTTT. The translation is CSVGGVFNSPLHF.